These 22 T cell receptor beta chains originate from one sample sequenced in a study of vaccination effects on CD4 cells after COVID-19. With the ViraFEST assay, the study expanded antigen-specific CD4+ T cells using viral peptide pools, then sequenced them. When around nine days of culture had elapsed, CD4+ T cells were isolated. SARS-CoV-2 infected the person between March and December 2020, as confirmed by PCR. Two-dose vaccination with either BNT162b2 or mRNA-1273 was given to the participants. These receptors lack a known antigen. Method: immunoSEQ multiplex PCR; TCRdb's copy keeps in-frame clones and lacks some. The repertoire holds 12,000 to 15,000 clones, with around three quarters as singletons. The material was CD4+ T cells from PBMCs cultured with SARS-CoV-2 spike peptides, obtained after COVID-19 vaccination. The receptors stem from a human donor who had a prior SARS-CoV-2 infection.

The sample holds one count of this clone. For the CDR3, the DNA is TGTGCCAGCAGCTTGCGGGACGGCGATACGCAGTATTTT. Its protein is CASSLRDGDTQYF. The chain uses TRBV5-4 and TRBJ2-3; D tentatively fits TRBD1 or TRBD2 (5 bases each). The CDR3 consists of 13 residues. Trimming stripped 1 base from V and 6 bases from J, with 9 bases between. The germline V gene encodes CDR1 SGHNT and CDR2 YYREEE (reference sequence).

In DNA, the CDR3 is TGTGCCAGCAGCGACGGGAGCGGCTATGGCTACACCTTC. This encodes CASSDGSGYGYTF. V and J are TRBV7-2 and TRBJ1-2; D uncertain. The CDR3 runs 13 residues. Trimming removed 5 bases at V and 4 bases at J, with 11 bases between. Germline assignment: CDR1 SGHTA and CDR2 FQGNSA.

The chain is built from TRBV7-2 and TRBJ1-2; a weak D match, TRBD1 (5 bases). CDR3 length equals 14 residues. In germline, CDR1 is SGHTA, CDR2 FQGNSA. V was cut by 0 bases and J by 4 bases, with 9 bases left in between. The CDR3 here is CASSLALRGYGYTF. CDR3 nucleotides: TGTGCCAGCAGCTTAGCGCTAAGGGGCTATGGCTACACCTTC.

The rearrangement joins TRBV6-5 to TRBJ2-7; D perhaps matches TRBD1 (6 bases). The CDR3 loop spans 14 amino acids. Germline values: CDR1 MNHEY, CDR2 SVGAGI. Trimming cost V 8 bases and J 2 bases, with 16 bases left between them. As DNA, the CDR3 is TGTGCCAGCGGTTCCGGGACAAGGCCCTACGAGCAGTACTTC. Protein product: CASGSGTRPYEQYF.

CDR3 sequence: CASSSNLAFNEQYF. CDR3 bases: TGTGCCAGCAGCTCCAACCTAGCGTTCAACGAGCAGTACTTC. This sequence joins TRBV5-4 and TRBJ2-7; D is perhaps TRBD2 (6 bases). The CDR3 sequence is 14 residues long. CDR1 SGHNT and CDR2 YYREEE come from the germline V gene (reference sequence). V lost 3 bases and J 5 bases, leaving 15 bases between the germline ends.

J is TRBJ2-1 and V is TRBV5-1; TRBD1 might be the D (6 bases). Germline values: CDR1 SGHRS, CDR2 YFSETQ. The V end lost 3 bases, the J end lost 10 bases, and 14 bases lay between the germline ends. This CDR3 spans 13 amino acids. CDR3 nucleotide sequence: TGCGCCAGCAGCTGGGGGCAGGGGAAGGAGCAGTTCTTC. Its translation is CASSWGQGKEQFF. The full variable domain, rest sourced from reference TRBV5-1 and TRBJ2-1, is KAGVTQTPRYLIKTRGQQVTLSCSPISGHRSVSWYQQTPGQGLQFLFEYFSETQRNKGNFPGRFSGRQFSNSRSEMNVSTLELGDSALYLCASSWGQGKEQFFGPGTRLTVL.

V is TRBV29-1 and J is TRBJ2-3, with 7 bases fitting TRBD1. The CDR3 spans 12 residues. The V gene end was trimmed by 4 bases and the J gene end by 4 bases; junction bases not matched to a gene: 2. The germline CDR1 and CDR2 sequences are SQVTM and ANQGSEA. CDR3: CSVGQGSDTQYF. CDR3 nucleotide sequence: TGCAGCGTTGGACAGGGCTCAGATACGCAGTATTTT.

The CDR3 DNA reads TGTGCCAGCAGCTTCTTAACCGGGACTAGCGGGAGGGGAACCTACAATGAGCAGTTCTTC. Residues: CASSFLTGTSGRGTYNEQFF. The V call is TRBV5-4, the J call TRBJ2-1; 16 bases align to TRBD2. Germline V gene sequence: CDR1 SGHNT, CDR2 YYREEE (reference sequence). The J segment lost 2 bases and the V segment lost 2 bases, leaving 10 bases of the junction unmatched. The CDR3 runs to 20 residues.

V gene TRBV2 combines with J gene TRBJ2-1; D might be TRBD1 (5 bases). The germline V gene has CDR1 SNHLY and CDR2 FYNNEI. This CDR3 has 15 amino acids. The V gene lost 2 bases and the J gene lost 7 bases, with 15 bases spanning the gap. CDR3 protein: CASSEWGPTGNEQFF. As DNA, the CDR3 is TGTGCCAGCAGTGAATGGGGCCCAACTGGGAATGAGCAGTTCTTC.

The chain uses TRBV5-5 and TRBJ2-6, with unresolved D. Germline values: CDR1 SGHKS, CDR2 YYEKEE (reference sequence). The CDR3 length is 15 residues. V was cut by 2 bases and J by 1 base, with 7 bases left in between. The DNA for the CDR3 is TGTGCCAGCAGCTTCTCAAGGTCTGGGGCCAACGTCCTGACTTTC. Residues: CASSFSRSGANVLTF.

Note on this clone: At one of its ends the junction is not consistent with the germline gene, which may arise from a read error. The chain uses TRBV7-7 and TRBJ1-5; D not certain. The germline gives CDR1 SSHAT, CDR2 FNYEAQ (reference sequence). This CDR3 has 18 residues. The CDR3 region is CASNLSNSPLWSNQPQHF. The CDR3 DNA reads TGTGCTAGCAACCTATCCAACTCCCCATTGTGGAGCAATCAGCCCCAGCATTTT.

The rearrangement links TRBV19 to TRBJ2-7, with 7 bases identical to TRBD2. The CDR3 loop spans 14 amino acids. The ends lost 6 bases at V and 6 bases at J; junction bases unmatched: 11. Germline values: CDR1 LNHDA, CDR2 SQIVND (reference sequence). The CDR3 DNA is TGTGCCAGTAGACCCAGCGGGACCTACGTCGAGCAGTACTTC. It encodes CASRPSGTYVEQYF.

The V gene is TRBV4-1, the J gene TRBJ2-7; 9 bases are shared with TRBD2. This CDR3 is built from 15 residues. Germline trimming cut 1 base from V and 7 bases from J; bases unmatched to any gene: 8. CDR1 is MGHRA and CDR2 is YSYEKL in the germline V gene. The chain's CDR3 is CASSQGLAALGEQYF. DNA for the CDR3: TGCGCCAGCAGCCAAGGACTAGCGGCCCTCGGGGAGCAGTACTTC.

The CDR3 protein is CASSPIGGPTDTQYF. CDR3 sequence (DNA): TGTGCCAGCTCACCAATTGGAGGGCCGACAGATACGCAGTATTTT. V is TRBV18 and J is TRBJ2-3, with a weak D call TRBD2 (6 bases). Per germline, CDR1 KGHSH and CDR2 LQKENI. V gave up 2 bases and J gave up 3 bases, with 12 bases separating them. The CDR3 contains 15 residues.

CDR3 sequence reads: CASRGRGHTEAFF. The CDR3 DNA reads TGTGCCAGCAGGGGCAGGGGGCATACTGAAGCTTTCTTT. V and J are TRBV12-3 or TRBV12-4 and TRBJ1-1, with 8 bases lining up with TRBD1. The CDR3 consists of 13 residues. V shed 6 bases and J 5 bases; nucleotides not matched to a gene: 5.

The chain is built from TRBV6-6 and TRBJ1-2; D might be TRBD1 (5 bases). CDR1 is MNHNY and CDR2 is SVGAGI in the germline V gene (reference sequence). Trimming shortened V by 2 bases and J by 4 bases, and 14 bases separated the two germline ends. The CDR3 runs to 15 residues. The CDR3 nucleotides are TGTGCCAGCAGTTACGCGAGAGGGGTCAGCTATGGCTACACCTTC. Amino acids: CASSYARGVSYGYTF.

The chain carries TRBV7-2 and TRBJ2-7, with 10 bases that match TRBD1. V lost 4 bases to trimming and J lost 6 bases; unmatched junction nucleotides: 12. The CDR3 spans 16 residues. Germline V gives CDR1 SGHTA, CDR2 FQGNSA. The CDR3 spells CASSSQTGGKGGEQYF. The CDR3 DNA reads TGTGCCAGCAGCTCACAGACAGGGGGCAAGGGGGGCGAGCAGTACTTC.

V gene TRBV2 combines with J gene TRBJ2-1; possible D gene TRBD1, 6 bases. V was pared by 2 bases and J by 6 bases, with 8 bases between. CDR1 and CDR2 from the germline V gene are SNHLY and FYNNEI. CDR3 size: 13 residues. This CDR3 is CASSEWTVNEQFF. For the CDR3, the DNA is TGTGCCAGCAGTGAATGGACAGTCAATGAGCAGTTCTTC.

V and J are TRBV5-1 and TRBJ2-1; D possibly corresponds to TRBD1 (6 bases). The CDR3 totals 15 residues. The V gene lost 4 bases and the J gene lost 5 bases, with 16 bases spanning the gap. Germline V gene sequence: CDR1 SGHRS, CDR2 YFSETQ. CDR3 nucleotide sequence: TGCGCCAGCAGCCCCGGGACAAGTACGGACAATGAGCAGTTCTTC. This gives the protein CASSPGTSTDNEQFF.

This rearrangement joins TRBV6-5 to TRBJ1-4; D is possibly TRBD1 (5 bases). Trimming left V 7 bases short and J 8 bases short, with 20 bases between. The CDR3 has 15 residues. Germline CDR1 MNHEY, CDR2 SVGAGI. The CDR3 DNA reads TGTGCCAGCACCGCTTTTTGGGGCCTGGAAGAAAAACTGTTTTTT. Protein: CASTAFWGLEEKLFF.

The rearrangement links TRBV7-9 to TRBJ2-1; possible D gene TRBD2, 7 bases. Germline CDR1 reads SEHNR; CDR2 reads FQNEAQ (reference sequence). This CDR3 spans 18 amino acids. Trimming cost V 1 base and J 7 bases, with 23 bases left between them. CDR3 DNA: TGTGCCAGCAGCTTAGGCGTGGGGGGGCCCGGACGAAGGAATGAGCAGTTCTTC. Translation gives CASSLGVGGPGRRNEQFF.

This sequence joins TRBV5-4 and TRBJ2-3; TRBD2 matches 8 bases. Germline CDR1 and CDR2: SGHNT and YYREEE (reference sequence). This CDR3 has 15 residues. J lost 4 bases, V lost 4 bases, and 8 bases had no gene match. In DNA, the CDR3 is TGTGCCAGCAGCGCTACACCGGGACTAGCAGATACGCAGTATTTT. Translating gives CASSATPGLADTQYF.